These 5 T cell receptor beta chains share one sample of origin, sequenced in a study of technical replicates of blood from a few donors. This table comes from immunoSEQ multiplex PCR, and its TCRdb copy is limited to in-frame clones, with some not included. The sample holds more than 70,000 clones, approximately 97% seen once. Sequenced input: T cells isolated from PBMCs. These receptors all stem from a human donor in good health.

This CDR3 is CASSHAPTGLNTEAFF. In DNA, the CDR3 is TGTGCCAGCAGCCACGCACCGACAGGGTTGAACACTGAAGCTTTCTTT. This chain joins TRBV4-2 and TRBJ1-1; TRBD1 agrees at 7 bases. This CDR3 is 16 amino acids long. Germline V gene data show CDR1 as LGHNA and CDR2 as YNFKEQ. Trimming removed 3 bases from V and 0 bases from J; junction bases left unmatched: 7.

The DNA of the CDR3 is TGCGCCAGCAGCTTATCGGACAGGCTAGGAGATACGCAGTATTTT. Encoded protein: CASSLSDRLGDTQYF. The gene calls are TRBV5-1 and TRBJ2-3; 7 bases are shared with TRBD1. The CDR3 sequence is 15 residues long. The germline V gene encodes CDR1 SGHRS and CDR2 YFSETQ. The V segment lost 2 bases and the J segment 5 bases; nucleotides outside the gene matches: 8. The whole variable domain, filled in from reference TRBV5-1 and TRBJ2-3, reads KAGVTQTPRYLIKTRGQQVTLSCSPISGHRSVSWYQQTPGQGLQFLFEYFSETQRNKGNFPGRFSGRQFSNSRSEMNVSTLELGDSALYLCASSLSDRLGDTQYFGPGTRLTVL.

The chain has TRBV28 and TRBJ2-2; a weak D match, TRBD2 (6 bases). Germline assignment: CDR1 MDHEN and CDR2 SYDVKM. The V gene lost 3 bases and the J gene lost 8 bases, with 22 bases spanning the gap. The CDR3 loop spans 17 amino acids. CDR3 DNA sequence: TGTGCCAGCAGTTTCCGAACCCGGGGGTCGGTGGGTGGGGAGCTGTTTTTT. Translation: CASSFRTRGSVGGELFF.

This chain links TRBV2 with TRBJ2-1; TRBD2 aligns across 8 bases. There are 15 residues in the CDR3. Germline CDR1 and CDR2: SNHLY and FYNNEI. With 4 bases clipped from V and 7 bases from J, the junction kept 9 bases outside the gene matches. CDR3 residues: CASSVAGTRRNEQFF. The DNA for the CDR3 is TGTGCCAGCAGTGTGGCCGGGACTAGAAGAAATGAGCAGTTCTTC.

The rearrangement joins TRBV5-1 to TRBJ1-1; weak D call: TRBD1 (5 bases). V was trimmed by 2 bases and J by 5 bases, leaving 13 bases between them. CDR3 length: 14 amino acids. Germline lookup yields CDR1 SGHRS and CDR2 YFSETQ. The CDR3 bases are TGCGCCAGCAGCTTAGGGGCGGGAAATACTGAAGCTTTCTTT. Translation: CASSLGAGNTEAFF.